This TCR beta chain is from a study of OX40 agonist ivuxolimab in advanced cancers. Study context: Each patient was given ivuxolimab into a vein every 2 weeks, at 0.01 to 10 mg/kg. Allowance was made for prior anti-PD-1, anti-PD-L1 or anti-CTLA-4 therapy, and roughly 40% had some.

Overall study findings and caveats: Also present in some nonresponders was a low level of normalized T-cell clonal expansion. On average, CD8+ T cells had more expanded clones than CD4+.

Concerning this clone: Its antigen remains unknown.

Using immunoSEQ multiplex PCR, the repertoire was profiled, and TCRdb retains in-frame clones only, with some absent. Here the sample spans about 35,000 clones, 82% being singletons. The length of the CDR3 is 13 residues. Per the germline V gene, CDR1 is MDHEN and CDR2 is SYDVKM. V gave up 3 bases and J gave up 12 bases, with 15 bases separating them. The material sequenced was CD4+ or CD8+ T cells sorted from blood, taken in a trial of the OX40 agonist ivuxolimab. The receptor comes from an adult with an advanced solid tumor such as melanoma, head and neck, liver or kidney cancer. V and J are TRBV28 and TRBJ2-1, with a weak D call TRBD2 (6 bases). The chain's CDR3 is CASSLGTYGGQFF. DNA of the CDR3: TGTGCCAGCAGTTTGGGGACCTACGGGGGGCAGTTCTTC.